This T cell receptor (beta chain) was documented in a study of blood T cell repertoires in COVID-19. Study-level information: Specimens from acute and convalescent COVID-19 originated in the United States, Italy and Spain.

Authors' processing steps: By means of reference gene primer amplification, nucleated cell counts were estimated. Method: immunoSEQ multiplex PCR; TCRdb's copy keeps in-frame clones and lacks some. V and J calls and clone size follow that table, whereas D and trimming were derived from the DNA. The sample lists 140,000 to 150,000 clones, roughly 84% occurring once. V gave up 2 bases and J gave up 1 base, with 14 bases separating them. The germline gives CDR1 MNHEY, CDR2 SMNVEV (reference sequence). This CDR3 contains 16 residues. In assigning cohorts, the study relied on participant-reported clinical history. A COVID-19 case was met by exposed participants within 2 weeks before study entry.

Material for sequencing was PBMCs or T cells enriched from blood (not recorded which). This receptor was taken from a woman aged 45 to 65 who had been exposed to COVID-19. The rearrangement uses TRBV27 and TRBJ1-1, with D perhaps TRBD1 (5 bases). In DNA, the CDR3 is TGTGCCAGCAGTTTAAGGGTAGGGGTCTCGAACACTGAAGCTTTCTTT. It encodes CASSLRVGVSNTEAFF.